This is a list of T cell receptor beta chains from one sample in a study of control samples from healthy donors and cancer patients. Sequencing used immunoSEQ multiplex PCR; TCRdb keeps in-frame clones, though not all of them. The table has around 130,000 clones, roughly 90% seen once. The sequenced sample was PBMCs. These receptor sequences come from a middle-aged man with head and neck cancer. The CDR3 runs from the conserved cysteine through the conserved F or W. A D gene is named only where the DNA matches it firmly. Only some rows state a clone size, as once, few, many or a class for expanded clones.

J gene | D gene | V gene | clone size | CDR3 DNA | CDR3 protein
TRBJ2-7 | TRBD1 | TRBV29-1 | NA | TGCAGCGTTGTGGGGACAGGCACCCATCAGGGCGAGCAGTACTTC | CSVVGTGTHQGEQYF
TRBJ1-1 | NA | TRBV7-9 | NA | TGTGCCAGCAGCTTAGTTAGGCTTTTGGAAACTGAAGCTTTCTTT | CASSLVRLLETEAFF
TRBJ2-3 | TRBD2 | TRBV6-4 | NA | TGTGCCAGCAGTGACTCAGCGGGAGGGAAGAAAACAGATACGCAGTATTTT | CASSDSAGGKKTDTQYF
TRBJ1-1 | NA | TRBV6-5 | NA | TGTGCCAGCACCCAAGGGGATGAAGCTTTCTTT | CASTQGDEAFF
TRBJ1-5 | NA | TRBV5-8 | NA | TGTGCCAGCAGGGAGGGGGAGCCCCAGCATTTT | CASREGEPQHF
TRBJ1-4 | TRBD1 | TRBV19 | once | TGTGCCAGTAGTGACCGCCGGGACAGGTGGTCAAAAGGGGAAAAACTGTTTTTT | CASSDRRDRWSKGEKLFF
TRBJ2-2 | TRBD1 | TRBV18 | NA | TGTGCCAGCTCCCTGGACAGGGGGCGACCCGGGGAGCTGTTTTTT | CASSLDRGRPGELFF
TRBJ2-3 | TRBD1 | TRBV7-9 | NA | TGTGCCAGCAGCCCAGGGACAGGGAGCACAGATACGCAGTATTTT | CASSPGTGSTDTQYF
TRBJ2-1 | NA | TRBV11-3 | few | TGTGCCAGCAGTTCCCTTCTCCGGGATGAGCAGTTCTTC | CASSSLLRDEQFF
TRBJ2-3 | TRBD1 | TRBV6-5 | once | TGTGCCAGCAGTTACTCCGGACAGGGTAGCACAGATACGCAGTATTTT | CASSYSGQGSTDTQYF
TRBJ2-1 | NA | TRBV19 | NA | TGTGCCAGTAGTCCAGGGACCTTCAATGGCAATGAGCAGTTCTTC | CASSPGTFNGNEQFF
TRBJ2-3 | TRBD2 | TRBV5-1 | NA | TGCGCCAGCAGCATTAGCGGGACAGATACGCAGTATTTT | CASSISGTDTQYF
TRBJ2-7 | TRBD2 | TRBV27 | NA | TGTGCCAGCAGTCCCGGGACTAGCGGTTACGAGCAGTACTTC | CASSPGTSGYEQYF
TRBJ2-2 | NA | TRBV3-1/TRBV3-2 | NA | TGTGCCAGCAGCCAGGGAACAGCCGCCGGGGAGCTGTTTTTT | CASSQGTAAGELFF
TRBJ2-1 | NA | TRBV11-2 | NA | TGTGCCAGCAGCCCCCCGGCGTGGCGCGATGAGCAGTTCTTC | CASSPPAWRDEQFF
TRBJ2-1 | NA | TRBV7-9 | NA | TGTGCCAGCAGCTTTGAGGGAACCTACAATGAGCAGTTCTTC | CASSFEGTYNEQFF
TRBJ2-3 | TRBD2 | TRBV19 | NA | TGTGCCAGTAGTATACCGGGGGGAGATACGCAGTATTTT | CASSIPGGDTQYF
TRBJ2-7 | NA | TRBV7-2 | NA | TGTGCCAGCAGCTTAGACGGGCTCTACGAGCAGTACTTC | CASSLDGLYEQYF
TRBJ1-1 | NA | TRBV6-5 | NA | TGTGCCAGCAAATTACCGCCCCTACTGAACACTGAAGCTTTCTTT | CASKLPPLLNTEAFF
TRBJ2-3 | NA | TRBV10-1 | NA | TGCGCCAGCAGTGATCCGGGTGGGACAGATACGCAGTATTTT | CASSDPGGTDTQYF
TRBJ1-5 | TRBD1 | TRBV5-1 | once | TGCGCCAGCAGCTCGGGACAGCCTGGTAATCCCCAGCATTTT | CASSSGQPGNPQHF
TRBJ2-7 | NA | TRBV6-1 | NA | TGTGCCAGCAGTGAAGCGAGCGAGCAGTACTTC | CASSEASEQYF
TRBJ2-7 | TRBD1 | TRBV5-1 | NA | TGCGCCAGCAGCCCATGGGCAGGGGGTTTTTACGAGCAGTACTTC | CASSPWAGGFYEQYF
TRBJ1-1 | NA | TRBV29-1 | NA | TGCAGCGTTGAATCTTGGAACACTGAAGCTTTCTTT | CSVESWNTEAFF
TRBJ2-7 | NA | TRBV9 | NA | TGTGCCAGCAGCGTAGGTTTGCCCTCGAGAGGAAGCTGGCGGCCCGAGCAGTACTTC | CASSVGLPSRGSWRPEQYF
TRBJ1-1 | NA | TRBV19 | NA | TGTGCCAGTAGGTACTCGGGCCCCATGAACACTGAAGCTTTCTTT | CASRYSGPMNTEAFF
TRBJ1-5 | NA | TRBV4-1 | few | TGCGCCAGCAGCCGAAGAGTAGAGAATCAGCCCCAGCATTTT | CASSRRVENQPQHF
TRBJ2-1 | TRBD2 | TRBV4-2 | NA | TGTGCCAGCAGCCAAGCCGGGACTAGCGGGAGGGCCGGTGAGCAGTTCTTC | CASSQAGTSGRAGEQFF
TRBJ1-4 | NA | TRBV18 | NA | TGTGCCAGCTCCCTCCTTGGCCAGGGGATTGCAACTAATGAAAAACTGTTTTTT | CASSLLGQGIATNEKLFF
TRBJ2-7 | NA | TRBV7-2 | NA | TGTGCCAGCAGCCCCCAAGCAGGGCCCTACGAGCAGTACTTC | CASSPQAGPYEQYF
TRBJ1-2 | NA | TRBV6-5 | few | TGTGCCAGCACCATGAGGGCAGGGGACTATGGCTACACCTTC | CASTMRAGDYGYTF
TRBJ1-5 | TRBD1 | TRBV18 | few | TGTGCCAGCTCACCGGACGTAGGGACAGGGGGCTACTATAGCAATCAGCCCCAGCATTTT | CASSPDVGTGGYYSNQPQHF
TRBJ1-2 | NA | TRBV6-5 | NA | TGTGCCAGCAGGAACCGACAGGACGCCCTTGGCTACACCTTC | CASRNRQDALGYTF
TRBJ2-7 | NA | TRBV19 | once | TGTGCCAGCAAGGGACAAGGGTTCTCCTACGAGCAGTACTTC | CASKGQGFSYEQYF
TRBJ2-7 | NA | TRBV11-3 | many | TGTGCCAGCAGCTCTCAGGGGAGAACCTACGAGCAGTACTTC | CASSSQGRTYEQYF
TRBJ2-2 | NA | TRBV6-2/TRBV6-3 | NA | TGTGCCAGCAGTCGGGACACTCCGTCCACCGGGGAGCTGTTTTTT | CASSRDTPSTGELFF
TRBJ1-1 | NA | TRBV5-8 | NA | TGTGCCAGCAGCTTGATGAGGGCGAACACTGAAGCTTTCTTT | CASSLMRANTEAFF
TRBJ1-3 | NA | TRBV5-8 | NA | TGTGCCAGCAGCCCGGCAGCGTGGTTAGCGGGAAACACCATATATTTT | CASSPAAWLAGNTIYF
TRBJ2-5 | TRBD1 | TRBV5-4 | NA | TGTGCCAGCAGCTTACAGGGGGCGGCGGAGACCCAGTACTTC | CASSLQGAAETQYF
TRBJ2-3 | NA | TRBV6-6 | NA | TGTGCCAGCAGTTACTCGAGAACACTCACAGATACGCAGTATTTT | CASSYSRTLTDTQYF
TRBJ1-4 | TRBD1 | TRBV30 | NA | TGTGCGAGCGACAGGGGGGGAGAAAAACTGTTTTTT | CASDRGGEKLFF
TRBJ2-7 | TRBD2 | TRBV7-8 | NA | TGTGCCAGCAGCTTAGCCCCGAGCGGGGGGCATTACGAGCAGTACTTC | CASSLAPSGGHYEQYF
TRBJ1-5 | TRBD1 | TRBV6-4 | NA | TGTGCCAGCAGTGACCGGACAGGGGCAGGAATTCATAGCAATCAGCCCCAGCATTTT | CASSDRTGAGIHSNQPQHF
TRBJ2-5 | NA | TRBV7-6 | NA | TGTGCCAGCAGCTACCGGACCAGTCATCAAGAGACCCAGTACTTC | CASSYRTSHQETQYF
TRBJ1-1 | TRBD1 | TRBV5-4 | NA | TGTGCCAGCAGCAGAGACAGGGGGGACACTGAAGCTTTCTTT | CASSRDRGDTEAFF
TRBJ2-7 | NA | TRBV6-6 | NA | TGTGCCAGCAGTTCGTTTTACCACAGCTCCTACGAGCAGTACTTC | CASSSFYHSSYEQYF
TRBJ2-1 | TRBD1 | TRBV3-1/TRBV3-2 | few | TGTGCCAGCAGCCATCACGGACAGGACAATGAGCAGTTCTTC | CASSHHGQDNEQFF
TRBJ2-1 | TRBD2 | TRBV18 | NA | TGTGCCAGCTCACTTGGGACTAAATACAATGAGCAGTTCTTC | CASSLGTKYNEQFF
TRBJ1-2 | NA | TRBV5-6 | NA | TGTGCCAGCAGCCAGGGGATCCGGGCGTCCTATGGCTACACCTTC | CASSQGIRASYGYTF
TRBJ1-5 | NA | TRBV27 | NA | TGTGCCAGCAGTATCTTTGGGACGAATCAGCCCCAGCATTTT | CASSIFGTNQPQHF
TRBJ2-3 | NA | TRBV5-1 | NA | TGCGCCAGCAGTAAGGGGAAAGATACGCAGTATTTT | CASSKGKDTQYF
TRBJ2-3 | NA | TRBV5-1 | once | TGCGCCAGCAGCTTGGGACAACGCACAGATACGCAGTATTTT | CASSLGQRTDTQYF
TRBJ2-3 | TRBD2 | TRBV10-1 | NA | TGCGCCAGCAGTGAGTCTGCCCTAGCGGGAGGGGGTGCCGATACGCAGTATTTT | CASSESALAGGGADTQYF
TRBJ1-1 | TRBD1 | TRBV5-1 | NA | TGCGCCAGCAGCATACCCGGGACAGGGGGCACTGAAGCTTTCTTT | CASSIPGTGGTEAFF